These T cell receptor beta chains were read from a single sample in a study of T-cell memory formation after mild COVID-19. TCRdb reanalysed the 5' RACE reads using MiXCR and keeps one entry per CDR3 protein. The table records 250,000 to 300,000 distinct CDR3 sequences, about a sixth of them present only once. The sequenced material came from PBMCs or a T cell subset sorted from them (not recorded which). The source of these receptors is a man younger than 35 who had mild COVID-19 (a few samples of this study predate the infection). Cell type and time point are not known. CDR3s include the opening cysteine and the closing phenylalanine or tryptophan. A D gene is named only where the DNA matches it firmly. Clone size appears in some rows only: once, few, many, or a class for an expanded clone.

-,TRBJ1-1,few,TRBV7-3,CASSLNGVGDTEAFF,TGTGCCAGCAGCTTAAATGGGGTGGGTGACACTGAAGCTTTCTTT
-,TRBJ1-3,-,TRBV2,CASNDYSGNTIYF,TGTGCCAGCAACGACTACTCTGGAAACACCATATATTTT
-,TRBJ1-2,few,TRBV5-6,CASSLEYTGWGPYGYTF,TGTGCCAGCAGCTTGGAGTATACAGGATGGGGTCCCTATGGCTACACCTTC
-,TRBJ1-1,-,TRBV14,CASSPYRRAEAFF,TGTGCCAGCAGCCCATACCGACGCGCTGAAGCTTTCTTT
-,TRBJ2-2,few,TRBV21-1,CASSKGSGGNTGELFF,TGTGCCAGCAGCAAAGGGTCGGGGGGTAACACCGGGGAGCTGTTTTTT
TRBD2,TRBJ2-3,-,TRBV5-1,CASGPSGVGPDTQYF,TGCGCCAGCGGCCCTAGCGGGGTGGGGCCAGATACGCAGTATTTT
-,TRBJ2-2,-,TRBV6-2/TRBV6-3,CASSWTVTGELFF,TGTGCCAGCAGTTGGACAGTCACCGGGGAGCTGTTTTTT
TRBD2,TRBJ2-3,many,TRBV5-1,CASSLAGGAGVTTDTQYF,TGCGCCAGCAGCTTGGCCGGGGGAGCGGGGGTTACCACAGATACGCAGTATTTT
-,TRBJ2-7,few,TRBV5-1,CASTPLPGRTSYEQYF,TGCGCCAGCACACCGCTACCGGGACGGACATCCTACGAGCAGTACTTC
TRBD2,TRBJ2-3,-,TRBV5-1,CASSRTSGVSDTQYF,TGCGCCAGCAGCAGGACTAGCGGGGTATCAGATACGCAGTATTTT
TRBD2,TRBJ2-5,few,TRBV6-6,CASSEGLAGAETQYF,TGTGCCAGCAGTGAAGGACTAGCCGGGGCGGAGACCCAGTACTTC
-,TRBJ1-2,-,TRBV7-2,CASSADWSGYGYTF,TGTGCCAGCAGCGCCGACTGGTCGGGGTATGGCTACACCTTC
-,TRBJ2-4,many,TRBV20-1,CSARVPGVRDIQYF,TGCAGTGCTAGAGTCCCAGGGGTTAGAGACATTCAGTACTTC
TRBD1,TRBJ1-1,-,TRBV12-3/TRBV12-4,CASSDSDRVGTGEAFF,TGTGCCAGCAGTGATTCGGACAGGGTTGGAACTGGTGAAGCTTTCTTT
-,TRBJ2-7,-,TRBV6-6,CASSYDLTEQYF,TGTGCCAGCAGTTACGATTTAACTGAGCAGTACTTC
-,TRBJ2-1,once,TRBV9,CASKSLGDEQFF,TGTGCCAGCAAAAGTTTAGGGGATGAGCAGTTCTTC
-,TRBJ2-3,few,TRBV4-1,CASSQDFGLAGDTQYF,TGCGCCAGCAGCCAAGATTTCGGCCTAGCAGGAGATACGCAGTATTTT
-,TRBJ2-5,few,TRBV12-3/TRBV12-4,CASMILGGETQYF,TGTGCCAGCATGATTTTGGGGGGCGAAACCCAGTACTTC
TRBD1,TRBJ2-2,many,TRBV20-1,CSAGDPGTGRIGLFF,TGCAGTGCTGGAGACCCCGGGACAGGCCGGATAGGGCTGTTTTTT
-,TRBJ2-1,few,TRBV7-2,CASSLTPGHEQFF,TGTGCCAGCAGCTTAACCCCTGGTCATGAGCAGTTCTTC
-,TRBJ2-3,few,TRBV5-6,CASSPVPGVLSQYF,TGTGCCAGCAGCCCCGTACCGGGAGTTTTGTCGCAGTATTTT
-,TRBJ1-3,-,TRBV7-9,CASSLGAPSIYF,TGTGCCAGCAGCTTAGGCGCGCCTAGCATATATTTT